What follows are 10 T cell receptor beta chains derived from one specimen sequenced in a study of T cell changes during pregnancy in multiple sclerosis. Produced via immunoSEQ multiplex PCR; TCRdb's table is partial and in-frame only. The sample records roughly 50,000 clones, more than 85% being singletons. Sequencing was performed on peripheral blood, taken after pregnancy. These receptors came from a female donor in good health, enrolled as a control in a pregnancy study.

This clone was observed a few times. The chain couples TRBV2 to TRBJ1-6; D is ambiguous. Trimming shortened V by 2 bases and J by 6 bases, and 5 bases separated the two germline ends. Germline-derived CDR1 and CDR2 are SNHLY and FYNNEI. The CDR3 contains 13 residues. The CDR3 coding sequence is TGTGCCAGCAGTGAATGGGCTAATTCACCCCTCCACTTT. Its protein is CASSEWANSPLHF.

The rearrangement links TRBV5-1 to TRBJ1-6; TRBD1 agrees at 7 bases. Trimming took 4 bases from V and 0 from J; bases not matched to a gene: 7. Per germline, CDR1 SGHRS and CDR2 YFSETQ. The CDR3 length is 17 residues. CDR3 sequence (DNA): TGCGCCAGCAGCCCGAGGGGACAGTACTCCTATAATTCACCCCTCCACTTT. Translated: CASSPRGQYSYNSPLHF.

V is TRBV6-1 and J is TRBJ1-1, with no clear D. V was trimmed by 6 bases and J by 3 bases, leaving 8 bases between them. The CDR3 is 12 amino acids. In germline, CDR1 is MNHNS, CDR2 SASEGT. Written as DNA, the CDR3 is TGTGCCAGCAGCGCAGATTACACTGAAGCTTTCTTT. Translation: CASSADYTEAFF.

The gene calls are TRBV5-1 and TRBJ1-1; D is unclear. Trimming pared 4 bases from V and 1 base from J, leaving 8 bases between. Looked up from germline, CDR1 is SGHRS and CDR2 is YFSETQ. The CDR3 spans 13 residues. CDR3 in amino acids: CASSPTGNTEAFF. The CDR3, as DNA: TGCGCCAGCAGCCCCACGGGGAACACTGAAGCTTTCTTT.

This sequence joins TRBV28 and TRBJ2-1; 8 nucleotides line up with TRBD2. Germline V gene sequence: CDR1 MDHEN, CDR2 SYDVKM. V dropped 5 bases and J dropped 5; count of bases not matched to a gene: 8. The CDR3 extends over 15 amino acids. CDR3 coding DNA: TGTGCCAGCAGTCCTCCGGGACTAGAAAACAATGAGCAGTTCTTC. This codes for CASSPPGLENNEQFF.

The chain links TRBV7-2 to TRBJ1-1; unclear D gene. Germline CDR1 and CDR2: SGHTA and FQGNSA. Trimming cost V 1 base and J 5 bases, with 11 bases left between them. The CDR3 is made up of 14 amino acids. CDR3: CASSLERVRTEAFF. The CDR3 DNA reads TGTGCCAGCAGCTTAGAGAGGGTACGGACTGAAGCTTTCTTT.

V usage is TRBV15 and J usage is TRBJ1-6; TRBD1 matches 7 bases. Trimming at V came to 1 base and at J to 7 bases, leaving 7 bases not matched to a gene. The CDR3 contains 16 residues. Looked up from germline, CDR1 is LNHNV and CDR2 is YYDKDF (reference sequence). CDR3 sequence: CATSRVGGNMNSPLHF. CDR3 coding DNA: TGTGCCACCAGCAGAGTAGGGGGCAATATGAATTCACCCCTCCACTTT.

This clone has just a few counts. The CDR3 sequence: CASSYEGQGNRSPLHF. CDR3 in DNA: TGTGCCAGCAGTTACGAGGGACAGGGGAATCGTTCACCCCTCCACTTT. The gene calls are TRBV6-5 and TRBJ1-6, with 10 bases identical to TRBD1. Germline values: CDR1 MNHEY, CDR2 SVGAGI. The CDR3 has 16 amino acids. The V and J ends lost 2 bases and 9 bases, in that order; junction bases with no gene match: 7.

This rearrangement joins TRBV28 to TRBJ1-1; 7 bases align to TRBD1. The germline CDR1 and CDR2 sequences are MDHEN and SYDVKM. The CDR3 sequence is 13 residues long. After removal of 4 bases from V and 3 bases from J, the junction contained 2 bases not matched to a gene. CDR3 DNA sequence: TGTGCCAGCAGTTACAGGGGTTACACTGAAGCTTTCTTT. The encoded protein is CASSYRGYTEAFF. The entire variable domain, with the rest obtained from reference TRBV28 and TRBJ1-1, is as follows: DVKVTQSSRYLVKRTGEKVFLECVQDMDHENMFWYRQDPGLGLRLIYFSYDVKMKEKGDIPEGYSVSREKKERFSLILESASTNQTSMYLCASSYRGYTEAFFGQGTRLTVV.

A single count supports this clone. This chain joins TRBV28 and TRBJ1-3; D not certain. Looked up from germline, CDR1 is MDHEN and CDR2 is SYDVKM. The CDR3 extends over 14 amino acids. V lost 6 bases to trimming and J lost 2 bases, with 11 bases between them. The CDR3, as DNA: TGTGCCAGCAGCCCTCGGAGTGCTGGAAACACCATATATTTT. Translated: CASSPRSAGNTIYF.